One TCR beta chain is described in this entry. No antigen is known for it. Primers: 60 Vbeta forward and 13 Jbeta reverse. The method was immunoSEQ multiplex PCR; TCRdb's version includes in-frame clones alone and lacks a portion of them. This table has some 100,000 clones, roughly three quarters appearing once. The data belong to a study of cytomegalovirus exposure and HLA in healthy donors. Study overall: There were several hundred genotyped donors. Of these, roughly 82% fell in the genetic ancestry cluster associated with self-reported Caucasian donors. Study-wide findings and caveats: The authors enumerated 150 to 200 TCR beta chains as linked to cytomegalovirus. The study found most TCR sequences rare, yet found some public TCRs in many donors. The classifier was said to identify cytomegalovirus status with high specificity and sensitivity.

Looked up from germline, CDR1 is SGDLS and CDR2 is YYNGEE. The CDR3 extends over 15 amino acids. V shed 4 bases, J shed 6 bases, and the junction held 8 bases outside the gene matches. Specimen: PBMCs. This chain links TRBV9 with TRBJ1-2, with 11 positions matching TRBD1. This receptor was identified in a woman in her forties or fifties in good health and CMV-seropositive. The CDR3 spells CASSPLDRGHDGYTF. CDR3 DNA sequence: TGTGCCAGCAGCCCTCTGGACAGGGGGCACGATGGCTACACCTTC.